The clone carrying this T cell receptor beta chain was observed a handful of times. Authors' methods: Estimation of nucleated cell counts relied on the amplification of reference gene primers. This table comes from immunoSEQ multiplex PCR, and its TCRdb copy is limited to in-frame clones, with some not included. The DNA gave D and trimming, while V, J and clone size come from that table. The sample shows about 130,000 clones, roughly 86% of them seen only once. With 5 bases clipped from V and 1 base from J, the junction kept 3 bases outside the gene matches. The length of the CDR3 is 15 residues. Germline CDR1 is LNHDA and CDR2 is SQIVND (reference sequence). These data are taken from a study of blood T cell repertoires in COVID-19. Study-wide context: The United States, Italy and Spain provided the acute and convalescent COVID-19 samples. Nucleic acid was either cDNA or gDNA, and it came from T cells, B-cell-depleted T cells, or PBMCs.

V is TRBV19 and J is TRBJ1-5; 9 positions agree with TRBD1. Sequencing input: peripheral blood. This TCR was recovered from a human donor in a cohort sampled during active COVID-19. In nucleotides, the CDR3 is TGTGCCAGTAGTGCGGGACAGGGAAGCAATCAGCCCCAGCATTTT. Its protein product is CASSAGQGSNQPQHF.